This T cell receptor (beta chain) was sequenced during a study of blood T cell repertoires in COVID-19. Overall study context: Collection of acute and convalescent COVID-19 samples took place in the United States, Italy and Spain.

Seattle enrolled patients during active infection and tracked them longitudinally. Libraries were prepared by immunoSEQ multiplex PCR; TCRdb keeps only in-frame clonotypes and omits some of them. Altogether about 130,000 clones are present, over 85% being singletons, with the ten largest covering around 4.6%. Input material: peripheral blood. The sequence was collected from a man between 60 and 75 years old with COVID-19, enrolled during active disease.

The DNA of the CDR3 is TGCGCCAGCAGAGACAGGGGGCCCTACAATGAGCAGTTCTTC. This encodes CASRDRGPYNEQFF. This chain joins TRBV4-1 and TRBJ2-1; TRBD1 agrees at 10 bases. This CDR3 comprises 14 residues. Germline values: CDR1 MGHRA, CDR2 YSYEKL. V was clipped by 6 bases and J by 2 bases; unmatched bases: 1.